This entry lists 28 T cell receptor beta chains sequenced from one sample in a study of cytomegalovirus exposure and HLA in healthy donors. Primers for the PCR totalled 60 Vbeta and 13 Jbeta. Sequenced by immunoSEQ multiplex PCR; TCRdb stores in-frame clones only, minus some. The data show around 99,000 clones, approximately 80% seen once. Sequenced input: PBMCs. The receptors were gathered from a male donor in good health and CMV-seronegative.

The chain combines TRBV18 with TRBJ2-5; 12 bases line up with TRBD1. The CDR3 is 15 residues long. Trimming cost V 6 bases and J 5 bases; bases outside gene matches: 7. The germline CDR1 and CDR2 sequences are KGHSH and LQKENI. For the CDR3, the DNA is TGTGCCAGCTCCAGGGGACAGGGGGCCATCGAGACCCAGTACTTC. Translation: CASSRGQGAIETQYF.

The CDR3 reads CASSVVPTTQYF. The DNA for the CDR3 is TGCGCCAGCAGCGTAGTTCCCACTACGCAGTATTTT. The rearrangement joins TRBV5-1 to TRBJ2-3; no clear D. The V end was cut by 4 bases, the J end by 8 bases, with 11 bases between. This CDR3 is 12 amino acids long. Germline V gene lookup returns CDR1 SGHRS and CDR2 YFSETQ.

The chain combines TRBV7-7 with TRBJ2-5; D remains ambiguous. V was clipped by 2 bases and J by 3 bases, with 10 bases between them. CDR1 is SSHAT, CDR2 FNYEAQ, per germline (reference sequence). There are 14 residues in the CDR3. CDR3 sequence: CASSLSEEEETQYF. DNA for the CDR3: TGTGCCAGCAGCTTATCAGAAGAAGAAGAGACCCAGTACTTC.

The V call is TRBV5-6, the J call TRBJ2-7; D uncertain. In germline, CDR1 is SGHDT, CDR2 YYEEEE. This CDR3 has 14 residues. V was cut by 2 bases and J by 0 bases, with 9 bases left in between. CDR3 sequence (DNA): TGTGCCAGCAGCTTAAGACGGAGCTCCTACGAGCAGTACTTC. It codes for CASSLRRSSYEQYF.

This chain uses TRBV6-5 with TRBJ2-3; 12 bases line up with TRBD2. CDR3 size: 15 residues. CDR1 and CDR2 (germline): MNHEY, SVGAGI. Trimming at V came to 2 bases and at J to 5 bases, leaving 2 bases not matched to a gene. The CDR3 DNA reads as TGTGCCAGCAGTTACCTAGCGGGAGGGGAAGATACGCAGTATTTT. It codes for CASSYLAGGEDTQYF.

The chain couples TRBV6-5 to TRBJ2-7; TRBD1 aligns across 12 bases. The CDR3 runs 15 residues. Germline values: CDR1 MNHEY, CDR2 SVGAGI. With V trimmed by 5 bases and J by 5 bases, 7 bases remained unmatched. CDR3 sequence (DNA): TGTGCCAGCAGTCCACAGGGGACAGGGGGCGACGAGCAGTACTTC. Translating it yields CASSPQGTGGDEQYF.

The gene calls are TRBV5-1 and TRBJ2-7, with TRBD1 identical over 9 bases. The length of the CDR3 is 16 residues. CDR1 and CDR2 from the germline V gene are SGHRS and YFSETQ. With 0 bases clipped from V and 4 bases from J, the junction kept 8 bases outside the gene matches. The chain's CDR3 is CASSLVGGTGIYEQYF. In nucleotides, the CDR3 is TGCGCCAGCAGCTTGGTTGGGGGGACAGGGATTTACGAGCAGTACTTC. Drawing the rest from reference TRBV5-1 and TRBJ2-7, the complete variable domain is KAGVTQTPRYLIKTRGQQVTLSCSPISGHRSVSWYQQTPGQGLQFLFEYFSETQRNKGNFPGRFSGRQFSNSRSEMNVSTLELGDSALYLCASSLVGGTGIYEQYFGPGTRLTVT.

The chain recombines TRBV30 with TRBJ2-7, with TRBD1 identical over 7 bases. The CDR3 totals 15 residues. Trimming took 3 bases from V and 0 from J; bases not matched to a gene: 8. Germline V gene sequence: CDR1 GTSNPN, CDR2 SVGIG (reference sequence). The CDR3 region is CAWRKTGLASYEQYF. DNA for the CDR3: TGTGCCTGGAGGAAGACAGGGCTTGCCTCCTACGAGCAGTACTTC.

The rearrangement links TRBV18 to TRBJ1-1; tentative D call: TRBD1 (6 bases). From germline, CDR1 is KGHSH and CDR2 LQKENI. V was pared by 6 bases and J by 1 base, with 15 bases between. The CDR3 contains 15 residues. The CDR3 nucleotides are TGTGCCAGCTCCCGGGGGGGGCACGGGAACACTGAAGCTTTCTTT. As protein: CASSRGGHGNTEAFF.

The genes are TRBV15 and TRBJ2-4; a possible D gene is TRBD2 (5 bases). The CDR3 is 14 amino acids. Trimming shortened V by 5 bases and J by 8 bases, and 16 bases separated the two germline ends. Germline assignment: CDR1 LNHNV and CDR2 YYDKDF (reference sequence). CDR3 in amino acids: CATSRRRQVHIQYF. In nucleotides, the CDR3 is TGTGCCACCAGCCGCCGGAGGCAGGTCCACATTCAGTACTTC.

This chain joins TRBV5-1 and TRBJ2-3, with unresolved D. Germline CDR1 is SGHRS and CDR2 is YFSETQ. V was pared by 5 bases and J by 0 bases, with 10 bases between. The CDR3 totals 14 residues. CDR3 coding DNA: TGCGCCAGCAGGGGCTCCGGTAGCACAGATACGCAGTATTTT. It yields the protein CASRGSGSTDTQYF.

The chain links TRBV27 to TRBJ1-6; perhaps TRBD1 as D (5 bases). From germline, CDR1 is MNHEY and CDR2 SMNVEV (reference sequence). The CDR3 is made up of 13 amino acids. V was clipped by 2 bases and J by 10 bases, with 9 bases between them. DNA for the CDR3: TGTGCCAGCAGTTTAGCAGGGAGGTCACCCCTCCACTTT. It is translated as CASSLAGRSPLHF.

The table lists this clone with a count of one. The V call is TRBV6-1, the J call TRBJ2-7; a possible D gene is TRBD2 (6 bases). V was shortened by 1 base and J by 3 bases, with 10 bases between the two germline ends. The germline V gene has CDR1 MNHNS and CDR2 SASEGT. The CDR3 spans 14 residues. As DNA, the CDR3 is TGTGCCAGCAGTGAAGGACTAGTTAACTACGAGCAGTACTTC. This translates into CASSEGLVNYEQYF.

J is TRBJ2-7 and V is TRBV4-1; 12 nucleotides align to TRBD2. V dropped 1 base and J dropped 1; count of bases not matched to a gene: 5. This CDR3 is built from 17 residues. The germline CDR1 and CDR2 sequences are MGHRA and YSYEKL. The CDR3 coding sequence is TGCGCCAGCAGCCAAGCGGCGACTAGCGGGGGTTCCTACGAGCAGTACTTC. Residues: CASSQAATSGGSYEQYF.

The CDR3 nucleotides are TGTGCCAGCAGCTTGAAACGGGAGGAGAGCACAGATACGCAGTATTTT. This codes for CASSLKREESTDTQYF. The V and J genes are TRBV5-4 and TRBJ2-3; 7 bases align to TRBD2. This CDR3 has 16 residues. V dropped 1 base and J dropped 0; count of bases not matched to a gene: 5. Per germline, CDR1 SGHNT and CDR2 YYREEE (reference sequence).

The chain recombines TRBV2 with TRBJ2-1, with 11 bases lining up with TRBD2. Unmatched junction bases numbered 13, after V lost 4 bases and J lost 14 bases. The CDR3 covers 15 residues. CDR1 SNHLY and CDR2 FYNNEI come from the germline V gene. The CDR3 loop reads CASSGTSGRLSAEFF. DNA for the CDR3: TGTGCCAGCAGTGGCACTAGCGGGAGACTTTCAGCGGAGTTCTTC.

J is TRBJ2-3 and V is TRBV6-4; TRBD2 matches 8 bases. V dropped 0 bases and J dropped 1; count of bases not matched to a gene: 6. The germline V gene encodes CDR1 MRHNA and CDR2 SNTAGT. This CDR3 has 17 residues. The CDR3 bases are TGTGCCAGCAGTGACTCCCCGGGAGGGCCGGGCACAGATACGCAGTATTTT. Translated: CASSDSPGGPGTDTQYF.

The chain uses TRBV2 and TRBJ2-7; 11 bases map to TRBD2. Germline loops: CDR1 SNHLY, CDR2 FYNNEI. V trimming: 8 bases; J trimming: 2 bases; junction bases outside the gene matches: 14. The CDR3 sequence is 17 residues long. The CDR3 reads CASGRELAGGNPYEQYF. The CDR3 DNA follows: TGTGCCAGCGGACGGGAGCTAGCGGGAGGAAACCCCTACGAGCAGTACTTC.

The CDR3 DNA is TGTGCCAGCAGTGCAGAAACCGCAGGGGACTATGGCTACACCTTC. Translated: CASSAETAGDYGYTF. The chain recombines TRBV6-1 with TRBJ1-2, with D tentatively TRBD1 (6 bases). Germline V gene sequence: CDR1 MNHNS, CDR2 SASEGT. The V gene lost 4 bases and the J gene lost 3 bases, with 15 bases spanning the gap. The CDR3 consists of 15 residues.

This clone was observed a handful of times. The chain has TRBV29-1 and TRBJ2-3; perhaps TRBD2 as D (6 bases). Germline-derived CDR1 and CDR2 are SQVTM and ANQGSEA. This CDR3 has 14 amino acids. V shed 7 bases and J shed 4 bases, with 18 bases lying between them. The CDR3 region has the DNA TGCAGCGCCGCCCCAGCGGGTTGGTCAGATACGCAGTATTTT. This sequence encodes CSAAPAGWSDTQYF.

The chain is built from TRBV5-4 and TRBJ2-7; 7 nucleotides agree with TRBD1. The V segment lost 7 bases and the J segment 7 bases; nucleotides outside the gene matches: 11. CDR1 is SGHNT and CDR2 is YYREEE in the germline V gene (reference sequence). CDR3 length equals 13 residues. Written as DNA, the CDR3 is TGTGCCAGCTATCGACAGGGCGTGAAGGAGCAGTACTTC. Residues: CASYRQGVKEQYF. The entire variable domain, with the rest obtained from reference TRBV5-4 and TRBJ2-7, is as follows: ETGVTQSPTHLIKTRGQQVTLRCSSQSGHNTVSWYQQALGQGPQFIFQYYREEENGRGNFPPRFSGLQFPNYSSELNVNALELDDSALYLCASYRQGVKEQYFGPGTRLTVT.

This clone has just a few counts. The chain joins TRBV6-5 to TRBJ2-7; 12 positions agree with TRBD2. Trimming took 4 bases from V and 3 from J; bases not matched to a gene: 4. CDR1 is MNHEY and CDR2 is SVGAGI in the germline V gene. This CDR3 is 15 amino acids long. CDR3 residues: CASSSPGLAGYEQYF. The CDR3, as DNA: TGTGCCAGCAGTTCCCCGGGACTAGCGGGCTACGAGCAGTACTTC.

The chain recombines TRBV6-5 with TRBJ1-5; TRBD1 aligns across 7 bases. CDR1 and CDR2 from the germline V gene are MNHEY and SVGAGI. Germline trimming cut 5 bases from V and 3 bases from J; bases unmatched to any gene: 4. This CDR3 has 14 amino acids. As DNA, the CDR3 is TGTGCCAGCAGTCAGCAGGGGGACAATCAGCCCCAGCATTTT. This gives the protein CASSQQGDNQPQHF.

The chain couples TRBV18 to TRBJ2-1, with 8 nucleotides matching TRBD1. Per germline, CDR1 KGHSH and CDR2 LQKENI. Losses at the gene ends were 0 bases for V and 1 base for J; bases not matched to a gene: 8. The CDR3 consists of 18 residues. The chain's CDR3 is CASSPPRGQGSSYNEQFF. The CDR3 DNA sequence: TGTGCCAGCTCACCACCTAGAGGACAGGGATCTTCCTACAATGAGCAGTTCTTC.

V is TRBV27 and J is TRBJ1-5, with D perhaps TRBD1 (6 bases). The CDR3 runs 12 residues. Deletions cut 6 bases from V and 6 bases from J, with 9 bases between. Per the germline V gene, CDR1 is MNHEY and CDR2 is SMNVEV (reference sequence). The CDR3 nucleotides read TGTGCCAGCAGCCCACAGGGTCAGCCCCAGCATTTT. This sequence encodes CASSPQGQPQHF.

The chain uses TRBV6-5 and TRBJ2-5; no clear D. The last part of the DNA fits TRBJ2-7 better; the J call may be wrong. CDR3 length equals 15 residues. Germline lookup yields CDR1 MNHEY and CDR2 SVGAGI. The CDR3 reads CASSYSRWLAYEQYF. The CDR3 DNA reads TGTGCCAGCAGTTACTCGAGATGGCTAGCCTACGAGCAGTACTTC.

This chain connects TRBV7-9 to TRBJ1-2; 9 bases fit TRBD1. After removal of 5 bases from V and 8 bases from J, the junction contained 9 bases not matched to a gene. CDR3 length equals 14 residues. From germline, CDR1 is SEHNR and CDR2 FQNEAQ (reference sequence). CDR3 sequence (DNA): TGTGCCAGCAGCAAGGGACAGGGATCGGGGGGCTACACCTTC. Its protein product is CASSKGQGSGGYTF.

This clone was counted a few times. The chain is built from TRBV25-1 and TRBJ1-2; TRBD1 is a possible D gene (6 bases). Looked up from germline, CDR1 is MGHDK and CDR2 is SYGVNS. Between the trimmed V and J ends, which lost 1 base and 5 bases, there was a span of 14 bases. The CDR3 runs to 15 residues. The CDR3 DNA reads TGTGCCAGCAGTGAATCTACAGGGTCATGGTATGGCTACACCTTC. This sequence encodes CASSESTGSWYGYTF.